Here is one T cell receptor beta chain with its context. Measured with immunoSEQ multiplex PCR; TCRdb has only the in-frame clones, and not every one. There are 250,000 to 350,000 clones in the sample; roughly nine tenths occur only once, and 2% to 2.5% lies in the top ten. These data come from a study of blood T cell repertoires in COVID-19. In the study overall: Samples representing acute and convalescent COVID-19 were sourced from the United States, Italy and Spain.

The TCR sequence derives from a woman in her forties or fifties who had recovered from COVID-19. Sequencing input: peripheral blood.

CDR3 residues: CASSLPTGLGSPLHF. In DNA, the CDR3 is TGTGCCAGCAGCTTACCGACAGGATTGGGTTCACCCCTCCACTTT. This chain connects TRBV7-2 to TRBJ1-6; D perhaps matches TRBD1 (6 bases). The CDR3 runs to 15 residues. Germline V gives CDR1 SGHTA, CDR2 FQGNSA. Trimming took 2 bases from V and 9 from J, leaving 14 bases between them.